This paragraph covers one T cell receptor beta chain sequence. The data were taken from a study of blood T cell repertoires in COVID-19. Study information: Whether acute or convalescent, the COVID-19 samples came from the United States, Italy and Spain. Sources were T cells, B-cell-depleted T cells, or PBMCs; the material itself was cDNA or gDNA.

How the authors handled the data: The assay estimated nucleated cells by amplifying reference gene primers. Sequencing used immunoSEQ multiplex PCR; TCRdb keeps in-frame clones, though not all of them. Clonal size and the V and J genes are those of that table, whereas D and trimming came from the DNA. The repertoire includes 200,000 to 250,000 clones, more than 80% of them detected once, and approximately 5.7% sits in the top ten. The clonotype originates from a human donor in a cohort sampled during active COVID-19. The sample comprised peripheral blood.

The CDR3 loop reads CASSLWPRLSYEQYF. The CDR3 DNA is TGTGCCAGCAGTTTATGGCCCAGGTTATCCTACGAGCAGTACTTC. This chain uses TRBV28 with TRBJ2-7; D remains ambiguous. The CDR3 contains 15 residues. CDR1 and CDR2 from the germline V gene are MDHEN and SYDVKM. V shed 0 bases and J shed 1 base, with 10 bases lying between them.